Given below is one T cell receptor (beta chain) in context. The RNA input was about 0.5 to 1 ug, and it was reverse transcribed with random hexamers. TCRdb redid the calling of the immunoSEQ multiplex PCR reads with MiXCR, one entry per CDR3 protein. The repertoire includes about 150,000 distinct CDR3 sequences, 95% to 96% of them detected once, and 0.14% to 0.15% sits in the top ten. This sample is drawn from a study of CD8 T cells in Susac syndrome. The CDR3 length is 16 residues. Germline loops: CDR1 MGHRA, CDR2 YSYEKL. V trimming: 0 bases; J trimming: 4 bases; junction bases outside the gene matches: 8.

Sample: CD8+ T cells from PBMCs. This rearrangement joins TRBV4-1 to TRBJ1-2; 7 bases align to TRBD1. The origin of this receptor is a human donor with multiple sclerosis. CDR3 DNA sequence: TGCGCCAGCAGCCAAGATGTGGGAGGGGGCGTCTATGGCTACACCTTC. This sequence encodes CASSQDVGGGVYGYTF.